This T cell receptor beta chain is drawn from a study of cytomegalovirus exposure and HLA in healthy donors. Overall study context: Later, an analysis reported that the 110 or so validation repertoires had used the same platform as the 666 first-cohort repertoires.

TCRdb's copy holds only in-frame clones and misses some; the assay was immunoSEQ multiplex PCR. This table has about 130,000 clones, roughly nine tenths appearing once. The study, taken as a whole, reports: A few CMV-associated chains were confirmed in vitro to be specific for CMV antigens. Generally TCR sequences proved uncommon, though certain public TCRs appeared in numerous donors.

Germline CDR1 is MNHNS and CDR2 is SASEGT. The CDR3 is 17 amino acids. The V and J ends lost 0 bases and 8 bases, in that order; junction bases with no gene match: 11. For this clone: Its antigen is undetermined.

The sequence was collected from a young woman in good health and CMV-seronegative. Sequencing was carried out using PBMCs. The rearrangement uses TRBV6-1 and TRBJ2-1, with TRBD2 matching 9 bases. CDR3 coding DNA: TGTGCCAGCAGTGAAGCTTTAGCGGGGGTAGGAATCGATGAGCAGTTCTTC. It is translated as CASSEALAGVGIDEQFF.